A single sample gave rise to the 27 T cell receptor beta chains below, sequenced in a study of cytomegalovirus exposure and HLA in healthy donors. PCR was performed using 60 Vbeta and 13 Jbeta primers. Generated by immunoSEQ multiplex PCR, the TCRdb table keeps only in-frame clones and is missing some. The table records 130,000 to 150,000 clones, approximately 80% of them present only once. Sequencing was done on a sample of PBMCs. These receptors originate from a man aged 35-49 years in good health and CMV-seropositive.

The CDR3 here is CASSQLAGGETQYF. CDR3 sequence (DNA): TGTGCCAGCAGCCAACTAGCGGGGGGGGAGACCCAGTACTTC. The chain recombines TRBV7-2 with TRBJ2-5; 13 bases align to TRBD2. Germline lookup yields CDR1 SGHTA and CDR2 FQGNSA. The V segment lost 5 bases and the J segment 5 bases; nucleotides outside the gene matches: 2. The length of the CDR3 is 14 residues.

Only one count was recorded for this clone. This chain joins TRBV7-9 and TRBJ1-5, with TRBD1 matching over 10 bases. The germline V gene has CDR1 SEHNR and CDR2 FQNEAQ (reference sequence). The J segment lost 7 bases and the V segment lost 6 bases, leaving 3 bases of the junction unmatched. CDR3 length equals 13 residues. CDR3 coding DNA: TGTGCCAGCAGTGGACAGGGGGACCAGCCCCAGCATTTT. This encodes CASSGQGDQPQHF. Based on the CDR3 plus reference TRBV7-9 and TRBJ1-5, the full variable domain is DTGVSQNPRHKITKRGQNVTFRCDPISEHNRLYWYRQTLGQGPEFLTYFQNEAQLEKSRLLSDRFSAERPKGSFSTLEIQRTEQGDSAMYLCASSGQGDQPQHFGDGTRLSIL.

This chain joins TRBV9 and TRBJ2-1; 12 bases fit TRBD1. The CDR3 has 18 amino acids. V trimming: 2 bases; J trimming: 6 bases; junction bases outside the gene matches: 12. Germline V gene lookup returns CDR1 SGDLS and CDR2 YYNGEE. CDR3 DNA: TGTGCCAGCAGCGTGGGTAGGGACAGGGGGCTCAAGATCAATGAGCAGTTCTTC. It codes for CASSVGRDRGLKINEQFF.

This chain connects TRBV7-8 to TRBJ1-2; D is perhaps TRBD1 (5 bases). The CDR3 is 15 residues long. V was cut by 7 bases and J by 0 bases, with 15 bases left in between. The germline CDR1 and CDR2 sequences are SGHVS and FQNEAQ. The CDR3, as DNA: TGTGCCAGCACGCTCCGACGGGACTCTAACTATGGCTACACCTTC. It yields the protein CASTLRRDSNYGYTF.

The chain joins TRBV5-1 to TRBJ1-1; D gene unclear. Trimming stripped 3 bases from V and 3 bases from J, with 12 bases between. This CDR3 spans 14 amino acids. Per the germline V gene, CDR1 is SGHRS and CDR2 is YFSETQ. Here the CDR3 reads CASSSEGWDTEAFF. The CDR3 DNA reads TGCGCCAGCAGCTCGGAGGGATGGGACACTGAAGCTTTCTTT.

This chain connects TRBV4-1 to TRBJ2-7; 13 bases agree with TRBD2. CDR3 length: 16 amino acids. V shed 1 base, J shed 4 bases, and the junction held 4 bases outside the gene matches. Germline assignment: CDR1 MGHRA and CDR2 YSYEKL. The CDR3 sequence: CASSQGGTSGMYEQYF. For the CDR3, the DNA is TGCGCCAGCAGCCAAGGGGGGACTAGCGGGATGTACGAGCAGTACTTC.

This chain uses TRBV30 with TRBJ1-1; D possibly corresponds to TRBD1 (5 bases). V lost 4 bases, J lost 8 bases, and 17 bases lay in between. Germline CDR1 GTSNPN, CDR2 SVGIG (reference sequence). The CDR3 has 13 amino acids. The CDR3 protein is CAWTHEGRGEAFF. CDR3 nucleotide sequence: TGTGCCTGGACCCACGAAGGGAGGGGAGAAGCTTTCTTT.

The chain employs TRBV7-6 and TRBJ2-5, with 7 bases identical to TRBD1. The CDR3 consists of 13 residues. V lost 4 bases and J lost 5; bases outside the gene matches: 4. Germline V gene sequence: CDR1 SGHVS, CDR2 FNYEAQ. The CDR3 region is CASSYRGSETQYF. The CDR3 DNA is TGTGCCAGCAGCTACAGGGGTTCGGAGACCCAGTACTTC.

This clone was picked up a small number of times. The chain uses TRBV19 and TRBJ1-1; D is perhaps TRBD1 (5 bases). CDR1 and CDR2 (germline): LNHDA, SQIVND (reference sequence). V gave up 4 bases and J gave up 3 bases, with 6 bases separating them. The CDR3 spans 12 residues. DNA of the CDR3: TGTGCCAGTAGTAACAGGTACACTGAAGCTTTCTTT. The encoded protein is CASSNRYTEAFF.

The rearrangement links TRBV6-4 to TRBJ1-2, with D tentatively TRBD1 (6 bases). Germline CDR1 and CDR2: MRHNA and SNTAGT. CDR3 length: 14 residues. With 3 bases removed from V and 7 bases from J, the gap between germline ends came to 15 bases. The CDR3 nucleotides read TGTGCCAGCAGTGATAACCGGGGGGCGCGTGGCTACACCTTC. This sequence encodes CASSDNRGARGYTF.

CDR3 loop: CASSHLNRDGGSPLHF. CDR3 nucleotide sequence: TGTGCCAGCAGCCACCTAAACAGGGACGGAGGTTCACCCCTCCACTTT. The chain links TRBV14 to TRBJ1-6; a weak D match, TRBD1 (6 bases). This CDR3 is 16 amino acids long. The germline V gene encodes CDR1 SGHDN and CDR2 FVKESK. Trimming stripped 3 bases from V and 9 bases from J, with 18 bases between.

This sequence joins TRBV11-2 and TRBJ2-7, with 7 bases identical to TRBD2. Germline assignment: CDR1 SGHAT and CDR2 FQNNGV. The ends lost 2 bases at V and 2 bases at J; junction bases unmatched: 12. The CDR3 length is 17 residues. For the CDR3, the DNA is TGTGCCAGCAGCTTAATAATTCATAGCGGGCCTGCCTACGAGCAGTACTTC. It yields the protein CASSLIIHSGPAYEQYF. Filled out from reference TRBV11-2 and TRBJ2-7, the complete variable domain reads EAGVAQSPRYKIIEKRQSVAFWCNPISGHATLYWYQQILGQGPKLLIQFQNNGVVDDSQLPKDRFSAERLKGVDSTLKIQPAKLEDSAVYLCASSLIIHSGPAYEQYFGPGTRLTVT.

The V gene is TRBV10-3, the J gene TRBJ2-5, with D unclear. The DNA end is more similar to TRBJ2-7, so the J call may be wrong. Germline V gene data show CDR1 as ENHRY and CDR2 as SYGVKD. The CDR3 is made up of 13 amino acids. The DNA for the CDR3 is TGTGCCATCAGTGAGCTTAATTCCCACGAGCAGTACTTC. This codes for CAISELNSHEQYF.

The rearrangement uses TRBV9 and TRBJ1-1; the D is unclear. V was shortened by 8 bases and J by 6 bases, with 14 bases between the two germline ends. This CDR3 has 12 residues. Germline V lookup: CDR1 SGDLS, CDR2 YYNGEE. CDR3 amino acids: CASGGNGAEAFF. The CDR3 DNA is TGTGCCAGTGGCGGGAACGGGGCTGAAGCTTTCTTT.

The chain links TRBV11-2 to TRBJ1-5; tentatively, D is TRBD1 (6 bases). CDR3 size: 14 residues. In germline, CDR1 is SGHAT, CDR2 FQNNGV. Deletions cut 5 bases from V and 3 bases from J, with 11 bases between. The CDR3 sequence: CASSEQGFNQPQHF. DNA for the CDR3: TGTGCCAGCAGCGAACAGGGTTTCAATCAGCCCCAGCATTTT.

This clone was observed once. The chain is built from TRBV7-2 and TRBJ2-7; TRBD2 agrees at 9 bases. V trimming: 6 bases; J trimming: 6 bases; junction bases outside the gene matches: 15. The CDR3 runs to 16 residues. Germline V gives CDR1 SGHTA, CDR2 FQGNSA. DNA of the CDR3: TGTGCCAGCAGTGATCAAAGGGGGGCGGGGGGGCGCGAGCAGTACTTC. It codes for CASSDQRGAGGREQYF. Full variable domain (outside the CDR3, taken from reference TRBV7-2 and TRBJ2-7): GAGVSQSPSNKVTEKGKDVELRCDPISGHTALYWYRQSLGQGLEFLIYFQGNSAPDKSGLPSDRFSAERTGGSVSTLTIQRTQQEDSAVYLCASSDQRGAGGREQYFGPGTRLTVT.

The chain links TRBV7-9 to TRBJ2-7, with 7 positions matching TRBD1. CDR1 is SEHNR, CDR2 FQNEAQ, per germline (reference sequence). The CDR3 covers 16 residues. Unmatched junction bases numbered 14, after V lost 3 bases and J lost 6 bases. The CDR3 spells CASSFYTGVSYCEQYF. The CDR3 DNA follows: TGTGCCAGCAGCTTTTACACAGGGGTCTCATATTGCGAGCAGTACTTC.

CDR3 loop: CAWSLGHTGELFF. The CDR3, as DNA: TGTGCCTGGAGTCTGGGCCACACCGGGGAGCTGTTTTTT. This chain uses TRBV30 with TRBJ2-2, with D uncertain. CDR1 GTSNPN and CDR2 SVGIG come from the germline V gene (reference sequence). The ends were cut back, 2 bases at V and 3 bases at J, with 7 bases in the middle. The CDR3 is 13 amino acids.

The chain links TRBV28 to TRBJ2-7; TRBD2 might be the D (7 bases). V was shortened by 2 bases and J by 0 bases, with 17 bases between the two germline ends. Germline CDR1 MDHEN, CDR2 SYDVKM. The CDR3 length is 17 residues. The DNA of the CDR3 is TGTGCCAGCAGTTTAGGATTTGGGGGGGCCAGCTCCTACGAGCAGTACTTC. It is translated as CASSLGFGGASSYEQYF.

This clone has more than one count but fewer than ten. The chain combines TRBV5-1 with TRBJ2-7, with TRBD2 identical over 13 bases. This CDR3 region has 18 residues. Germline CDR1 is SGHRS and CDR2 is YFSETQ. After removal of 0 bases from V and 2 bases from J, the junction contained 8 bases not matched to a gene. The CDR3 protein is CASSLGGTSGTNPYEQYF. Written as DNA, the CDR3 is TGCGCCAGCAGCTTGGGAGGGACTAGCGGGACAAACCCCTACGAGCAGTACTTC.

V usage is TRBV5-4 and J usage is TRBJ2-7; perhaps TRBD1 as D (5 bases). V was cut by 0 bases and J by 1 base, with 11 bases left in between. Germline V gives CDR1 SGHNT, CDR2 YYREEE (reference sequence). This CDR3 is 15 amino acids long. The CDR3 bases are TGTGCCAGCAGCTTGGAGGGGCGACCATCCTACGAGCAGTACTTC. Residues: CASSLEGRPSYEQYF.

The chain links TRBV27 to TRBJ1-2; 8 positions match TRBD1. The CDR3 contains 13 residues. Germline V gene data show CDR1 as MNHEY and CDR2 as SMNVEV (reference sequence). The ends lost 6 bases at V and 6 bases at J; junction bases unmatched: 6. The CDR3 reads CASSRTGRDGYTF. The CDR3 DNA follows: TGTGCCAGCAGCCGGACAGGGAGGGATGGCTACACCTTC.

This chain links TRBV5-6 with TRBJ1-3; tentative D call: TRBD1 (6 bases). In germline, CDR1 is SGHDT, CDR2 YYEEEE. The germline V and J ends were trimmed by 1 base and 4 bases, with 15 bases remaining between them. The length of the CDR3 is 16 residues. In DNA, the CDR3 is TGTGCCAGCAGCTTGACCCCCAGGGGTGAGGGAAACACCATATATTTT. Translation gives CASSLTPRGEGNTIYF.

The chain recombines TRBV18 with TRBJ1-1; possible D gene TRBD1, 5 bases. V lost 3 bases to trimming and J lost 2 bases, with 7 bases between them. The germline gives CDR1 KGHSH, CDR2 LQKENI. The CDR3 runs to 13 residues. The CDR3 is CASSPDTNTEAFF. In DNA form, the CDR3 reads TGTGCCAGCTCACCGGACACTAACACTGAAGCTTTCTTT.

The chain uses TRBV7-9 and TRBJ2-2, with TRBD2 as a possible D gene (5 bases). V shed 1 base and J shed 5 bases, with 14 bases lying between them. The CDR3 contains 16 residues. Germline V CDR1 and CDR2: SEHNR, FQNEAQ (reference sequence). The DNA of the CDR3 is TGTGCCAGCAGCTTAGACGGGGATTCGGGTACCGGGGAGCTGTTTTTT. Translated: CASSLDGDSGTGELFF.

The CDR3 spells CASSQGSLSNQPQHF. CDR3 nucleotide sequence: TGTGCCAGCAGCCAGGGGAGCTTGAGCAATCAGCCCCAGCATTTT. The rearrangement joins TRBV9 to TRBJ1-5; maybe TRBD1 (6 bases). Trimming left V 4 bases short and J 1 base short, with 12 bases between. The CDR3 consists of 15 residues. Per the germline V gene, CDR1 is SGDLS and CDR2 is YYNGEE.

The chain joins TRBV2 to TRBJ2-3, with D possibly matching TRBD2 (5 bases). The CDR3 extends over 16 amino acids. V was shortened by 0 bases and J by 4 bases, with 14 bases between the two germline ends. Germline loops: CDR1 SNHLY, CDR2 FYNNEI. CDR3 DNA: TGTGCCAGCAGTGAAGCTCCATGGGAGAACGCAGATACGCAGTATTTT. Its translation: CASSEAPWENADTQYF.